These 22 T cell receptor beta chains were all obtained from the same sample, sequenced in a study of blood T cell repertoires in COVID-19. Clones were sequenced by immunoSEQ multiplex PCR, and TCRdb holds only the in-frame ones, with some missing. The sample contains around 500,000 clones, 80% to 90% of which appear only once. The sample consisted of peripheral blood. The receptors originated from a human donor in a cohort sampled during active COVID-19.

In its sample, this clone was seen once. The gene calls are TRBV2 and TRBJ2-7; 7 positions match TRBD2. The CDR3 is 15 amino acids. Germline CDR1 reads SNHLY; CDR2 reads FYNNEI. Unmatched junction bases numbered 6, after V lost 2 bases and J lost 2 bases. CDR3 nucleotides: TGTGCCAGCAGTGAAAGGGCTAGCGGAACCTACGAGCAGTACTTC. Its translation: CASSERASGTYEQYF.

The V gene is TRBV30, the J gene TRBJ2-5; a possible D gene is TRBD1 (5 bases). CDR1 is GTSNPN, CDR2 SVGIG, per germline (reference sequence). The CDR3 sequence is 13 residues long. Deletions cut 3 bases from V and 4 bases from J, with 12 bases between. The CDR3 spells CAWRGRALETQYF. The CDR3 nucleotides read TGTGCCTGGAGAGGCAGGGCTTTAGAGACCCAGTACTTC.

CDR3 residues: CASSTRGARDQPQHF. CDR3 sequence (DNA): TGTGCCAGTAGTACCCGCGGCGCGAGGGATCAGCCCCAGCATTTT. The chain employs TRBV19 and TRBJ1-5; D is unclear. The length of the CDR3 is 15 residues. The germline gives CDR1 LNHDA, CDR2 SQIVND (reference sequence). The ends were cut back, 4 bases at V and 5 bases at J, with 15 bases in the middle.

The rearrangement joins TRBV29-1 to TRBJ1-3, with D perhaps TRBD1 (5 bases). CDR1 and CDR2 from the germline V gene are SQVTM and ANQGSEA. V lost 7 bases to trimming and J lost 0 bases, with 13 bases between them. This CDR3 has 14 amino acids. The CDR3 protein is CSAGAGISGNTIYF. Written as DNA, the CDR3 is TGCAGCGCCGGAGCAGGGATCTCTGGAAACACCATATATTTT. Combining the CDR3 with reference TRBV29-1 and TRBJ1-3 gives the whole variable domain SAVISQKPSRDICQRGTSLTIQCQVDSQVTMMFWYRQQPGQSLTLIATANQGSEATYESGFVIDKFPISRPNLTFSTLTVSNMSPEDSSIYLCSAGAGISGNTIYFGEGSWLTVV.

The genes are TRBV28 and TRBJ1-4; a possible D gene is TRBD1 (6 bases). From germline, CDR1 is MDHEN and CDR2 SYDVKM. CDR3 length: 15 amino acids. V shed 4 bases and J shed 8 bases, with 17 bases lying between them. In nucleotides, the CDR3 is TGTGCCAGCAGTTCCCCACAGGGTCGTAGGGAAAAACTGTTTTTT. It encodes CASSSPQGRREKLFF.

The J gene is TRBJ2-1, the V gene TRBV6-5; D is unresolved. The germline CDR1 and CDR2 sequences are MNHEY and SVGAGI. Trimming removed 2 bases at V and 8 bases at J, with 16 bases between. This CDR3 comprises 15 residues. The CDR3 bases are TGTGCCAGCAGTTACGGTCCTAACCGCGGCGATGAGCAGTTCTTC. This sequence encodes CASSYGPNRGDEQFF.

This clone was detected once. This sequence joins TRBV6-2 or TRBV6-3 and TRBJ2-1; D gene uncertain. V was cut by 6 bases and J by 1 base, with 10 bases left in between. Germline V gene lookup returns CDR1 MNHEY and CDR2 SVGEGT. The CDR3 length is 14 residues. CDR3 bases: TGTGCCAGCAGCGTAGGAGTATCCTACAATGAGCAGTTCTTC. It encodes CASSVGVSYNEQFF.

The J gene is TRBJ1-2, the V gene TRBV20-1; 8 nucleotides align to TRBD1. The CDR3 consists of 14 residues. Germline lookup yields CDR1 DFQATT and CDR2 SNEGSKA (reference sequence). V was pared by 6 bases and J by 8 bases, with 14 bases of the junction left unmatched. The CDR3 region is CSASSGQGRGGYTF. DNA of the CDR3: TGCAGTGCCAGTAGTGGACAGGGAAGGGGGGGCTACACCTTC.

V and J are TRBV30 and TRBJ2-1, with 9 bases lining up with TRBD2. The CDR3 runs 15 residues. J was trimmed by 6 bases and V by 4 bases; bases with no gene match: 10. Germline CDR1 and CDR2: GTSNPN and SVGIG (reference sequence). In nucleotides, the CDR3 is TGTGCCTGGACGTGGCGGGGGGGGTTAATCAATGAGCAGTTCTTC. It is translated as CAWTWRGGLINEQFF.

The V gene is TRBV10-3, the J gene TRBJ2-4, with 7 bases fitting TRBD2. CDR1 and CDR2 from the germline V gene are ENHRY and SYGVKD. This CDR3 spans 16 amino acids. V trimming: 0 bases; J trimming: 7 bases; junction bases outside the gene matches: 9. The CDR3 loop is CAISESTAGRRNIQYF. The CDR3 DNA reads TGTGCCATCAGTGAGTCGACGGCCGGGAGGAGGAACATTCAGTACTTC.

This chain uses TRBV4-2 with TRBJ2-7; 10 nucleotides align to TRBD2. CDR1 is LGHNA and CDR2 is YNFKEQ in the germline V gene. CDR3 length: 17 residues. Trimming cost V 0 bases and J 2 bases; bases outside gene matches: 7. CDR3 sequence: CASSQELAGEQPYEQYF. DNA for the CDR3: TGTGCCAGCAGCCAAGAGCTAGCGGGAGAGCAACCCTACGAGCAGTACTTC.

The chain recombines TRBV14 with TRBJ2-5; 10 nucleotides align to TRBD1. V trimming: 5 bases; J trimming: 2 bases; junction bases outside the gene matches: 8. The CDR3 sequence is 16 residues long. The germline CDR1 and CDR2 sequences are SGHDN and FVKESK. CDR3 sequence: CASSYGTGVAQETQYF. The CDR3 region has the DNA TGTGCCAGCAGCTACGGGACAGGGGTTGCACAAGAGACCCAGTACTTC.

The V call is TRBV12-2, the J call TRBJ2-5; the D call of TRBD2 is as the table states it, not checked on the DNA. TRBV12-2 is a pseudogene. The CDR3 spans 14 residues. CDR3 in amino acids: CASRLMEFEETQYF. CDR3 sequence (DNA): TGTGCAAGTCGCTTAATGGAGTTTGAAGAGACCCAGTACTTC.

The chain employs TRBV29-1 and TRBJ1-2; D might be TRBD1 (6 bases). Germline CDR1 reads SQVTM; CDR2 reads ANQGSEA. CDR3 length: 13 amino acids. Deletions cut 7 bases from V and 2 bases from J, with 14 bases between. The CDR3 sequence is CSAKKQGNYGYTF. CDR3 DNA sequence: TGCAGCGCCAAGAAACAGGGAAACTATGGCTACACCTTC.

The chain joins TRBV9 to TRBJ2-1; D may be TRBD2 (6 bases). V lost 1 base to trimming and J lost 5 bases, with 10 bases between them. Looked up from germline, CDR1 is SGDLS and CDR2 is YYNGEE. The CDR3 covers 14 residues. CDR3 amino acids: CASSVISGDNEQFF. DNA of the CDR3: TGTGCCAGCAGCGTAATTAGCGGAGACAATGAGCAGTTCTTC. Supplemented by reference TRBV9 and TRBJ2-1, the full variable domain reads DSGVTQTPKHLITATGQRVTLRCSPRSGDLSVYWYQQSLDQGLQFLIQYYNGEERAKGNILERFSAQQFPDLHSELNLSSLELGDSALYFCASSVISGDNEQFFGPGTRLTVL.

The chain joins TRBV3-1 (or the pseudogene TRBV3-2) to TRBJ2-1; D is possibly TRBD2 (6 bases). V was cut by 9 bases and J by 0 bases, with 12 bases left in between. CDR3 length equals 14 residues. CDR1 is LGHDT, CDR2 YNNKEL, per germline (reference sequence). The CDR3 nucleotides are TGTGCCAGTCGGTTCGGGGGCTCCTACAATGAGCAGTTCTTC. Protein: CASRFGGSYNEQFF.

This chain joins TRBV5-1 and TRBJ2-7; no clear D. Trimming stripped 4 bases from V and 4 bases from J, with 9 bases between. From germline, CDR1 is SGHRS and CDR2 YFSETQ. CDR3 length equals 12 residues. The CDR3 loop reads CASSVTDYEQYF. The CDR3 DNA reads as TGCGCCAGCAGCGTCACTGATTACGAGCAGTACTTC.

The rearrangement uses TRBV19 and TRBJ2-1; 11 bases are a match to TRBD2. The length of the CDR3 is 19 residues. V dropped 5 bases and J dropped 0; count of bases not matched to a gene: 12. The germline V gene has CDR1 LNHDA and CDR2 SQIVND (reference sequence). The CDR3, as DNA: TGTGCCAGTAGTCCTAGCGGGAGGCGGGGTCCTAGCTCCTACAATGAGCAGTTCTTC. Translated: CASSPSGRRGPSSYNEQFF.

The V gene is TRBV5-1, the J gene TRBJ1-1; D gene uncertain. CDR3 length: 16 amino acids. The V and J ends lost 0 bases and 0 bases respectively, with 12 bases between them. Germline V lookup: CDR1 SGHRS, CDR2 YFSETQ. The CDR3 loop is CASSLAVQAMNTEAFF. Written as DNA, the CDR3 is TGCGCCAGCAGCTTGGCGGTTCAGGCCATGAACACTGAAGCTTTCTTT.

The rearrangement links TRBV19 to TRBJ1-4, with D uncertain. CDR1 and CDR2 from the germline V gene are LNHDA and SQIVND (reference sequence). CDR3 size: 14 residues. The V end was cut by 4 bases, the J end by 8 bases, with 14 bases between. The CDR3 is CASSTQSGMEKLFF. In DNA, the CDR3 is TGTGCCAGTAGTACGCAGTCGGGGATGGAAAAACTGTTTTTT.

This clone showed up just once. The chain uses TRBV18 and TRBJ1-1; 7 bases are a match to TRBD1. CDR1 is KGHSH, CDR2 LQKENI, per germline. The CDR3 length is 14 residues. The V segment lost 3 bases and the J segment 2 bases; nucleotides outside the gene matches: 3. CDR3 in amino acids: CASSPGQTNTEAFF. DNA of the CDR3: TGTGCCAGCTCACCGGGACAGACTAACACTGAAGCTTTCTTT.

Comments on this clone: Other DNA sequences in the sample encode the same CDR3. The chain couples TRBV29-1 to TRBJ1-1; no firm D call. Looked up from germline, CDR1 is SQVTM and CDR2 is ANQGSEA. The CDR3 extends over 11 amino acids. Trimming took 3 bases from V and 5 from J, leaving 7 bases between them. The CDR3 sequence: CSVERETEAFF. In DNA, the CDR3 is TGCAGCGTTGAGAGGGAGACTGAAGCTTTCTTT.